Listed below are T cell receptor beta chains from one sample, sequenced in a study of early stage breast cancer tumors. TCRdb keeps only in-frame clones here, not all; method: immunoSEQ multiplex PCR. The table has fewer than 70,000 clones, 60% to 85% seen once; the top ten hold roughly 3.4%. The sequencing input was blood. All receptors derive from a person between 30 and 45 years old with breast cancer. CDR3s include the opening cysteine and the closing phenylalanine or tryptophan. Fields, in order: V gene, J gene, D gene, clone size, CDR3 DNA, CDR3 protein. A D gene is named only where the DNA matches it firmly. Size is stated for part of the rows, as once, few or many counts, or as a class when the clone is expanded.

V: TRBV2; J: TRBJ2-5; D: NA; size: NA; DNA: TGTGCCAGCAGCCTTCTAGCGAGCCAAGAGACCCAGTACTTC; CDR3: CASSLLASQETQYF
V: TRBV5-8; J: TRBJ2-1; D: NA; size: NA; DNA: TGTGCCAGCAGCTTTGTTCCCGCAAATGAGCAGTTCTTC; CDR3: CASSFVPANEQFF
V: TRBV30; J: TRBJ1-1; D: NA; size: NA; DNA: TGTGCCTGGAGTGTAACCAGGAGGAACACTGAAGCTTTCTTT; CDR3: CAWSVTRRNTEAFF
V: TRBV5-1; J: TRBJ2-1; D: NA; size: NA; DNA: TGCGCCAGCGGCCAGGCGGCCAATGAGCAGTTCTTC; CDR3: CASGQAANEQFF
V: TRBV6-4; J: TRBJ2-5; D: TRBD2; size: NA; DNA: TGTGCCAGCAGGGTTGGGAGGGCTGAGACCCAGTACTTC; CDR3: CASRVGRAETQYF
V: TRBV6-1; J: TRBJ1-1; D: TRBD1; size: NA; DNA: TGTGCCAGCAGTGCGTTGAGGACAGGGAACACTGAAGCTTTCTTT; CDR3: CASSALRTGNTEAFF
V: TRBV6-4; J: TRBJ1-1; D: NA; size: NA; DNA: TGTGCCAGCAGCCCCCCCGGACAGAACACTGAAGCTTTCTTT; CDR3: CASSPPGQNTEAFF
V: TRBV19; J: TRBJ2-3; D: NA; size: few; DNA: TGTGCCAGTAGTATTGGTCCGTCAACAGATACGCAGTATTTT; CDR3: CASSIGPSTDTQYF
V: TRBV6-4; J: TRBJ2-3; D: NA; size: NA; DNA: TGTGCCAGCAGCCACAGGGTCACAGATACGCAGTATTTT; CDR3: CASSHRVTDTQYF
V: TRBV25-1; J: TRBJ1-2; D: NA; size: NA; DNA: TGTGCCAGCAGTGAAGCAGTTGGCTACACCTTC; CDR3: CASSEAVGYTF
V: TRBV7-2; J: TRBJ2-7; D: TRBD2; size: once; DNA: TGTGCCAGCAGCGTCCCTAGCGGGATCTACGAGCAGTACTTC; CDR3: CASSVPSGIYEQYF
V: TRBV4-2; J: TRBJ2-7; D: TRBD2; size: NA; DNA: TGTGCCAGCAGCCAAGACTCTCTAGCGGTCTCCTACGAGCAGTACTTC; CDR3: CASSQDSLAVSYEQYF
V: TRBV12-5; J: TRBJ2-7; D: TRBD1; size: NA; DNA: TGTGCTAGTGGTTTGTTCATTCCGGGACAGGGGGTACCCTACGAGCAGTACTTC; CDR3: CASGLFIPGQGVPYEQYF
V: TRBV19; J: TRBJ2-7; D: TRBD2; size: NA; DNA: TGTGCCAGTAGTACCCTCCGGGCGGGAGGGCTCCGCGAGCAGTACTTC; CDR3: CASSTLRAGGLREQYF
V: TRBV6-5; J: TRBJ2-7; D: NA; size: NA; DNA: TGTGCCAGCAGGACCGGGACTCTGTATCCTTACGAGCAGTACTTC; CDR3: CASRTGTLYPYEQYF
V: TRBV11-3; J: TRBJ2-1; D: NA; size: NA; DNA: TGTGCCAGCAGCCTCCCCGGGGGCAATGAGCAGTTCTTC; CDR3: CASSLPGGNEQFF
V: TRBV10-3; J: TRBJ2-4; D: TRBD1; size: NA; DNA: TGTGCCATCAGTGGGCAGGGGGAAAGGTACATTCAGTACTTC; CDR3: CAISGQGERYIQYF
V: TRBV4-3; J: TRBJ1-1; D: TRBD1; size: NA; DNA: TGCGCCAGCAGCCAAAGCGGGACAGGGTATGATAAGACTGAAGCTTTCTTT; CDR3: CASSQSGTGYDKTEAFF
V: TRBV19; J: TRBJ1-2; D: NA; size: NA; DNA: TGTGCCAGTAGTACCCCTCGCAGTCTAGATGGCTACACCTTC; CDR3: CASSTPRSLDGYTF
V: TRBV7-2; J: TRBJ2-2; D: NA; size: NA; DNA: TGTGCCAGCAAACCGGTACTAGTGCACACCGGGGAGCTGTTTTTT; CDR3: CASKPVLVHTGELFF
V: TRBV6-5; J: TRBJ1-2; D: TRBD1; size: NA; DNA: TGTGCCAGCAGGATCCCGGGACAGGGCTATGGCTACACCTTC; CDR3: CASRIPGQGYGYTF
V: TRBV7-2; J: TRBJ2-7; D: TRBD2; size: NA; DNA: TGTGCCAGCAGCTTAGACGGCGGGGGCTACGAGCAGTACTTC; CDR3: CASSLDGGGYEQYF
V: TRBV5-1; J: TRBJ2-7; D: TRBD1; size: once; DNA: TGCGCCAGCACCGGGACAGGGGTTTCCTACGAGCAGTACTTC; CDR3: CASTGTGVSYEQYF
V: TRBV27; J: TRBJ2-7; D: NA; size: once; DNA: TGTGCCAGCAGCCACCCTGGGTACGGCTACGAGCAGTACTTC; CDR3: CASSHPGYGYEQYF
V: TRBV11-2; J: TRBJ2-7; D: NA; size: NA; DNA: TGTGCCAGCAGCTCCAGCTACGAGCAGTACTTC; CDR3: CASSSSYEQYF
V: TRBV5-4; J: TRBJ2-3; D: NA; size: NA; DNA: TGTGCCAGCAGCTTCGGTCGGGAGAGGGATACGCAGTATTTT; CDR3: CASSFGRERDTQYF
V: TRBV29-1; J: TRBJ2-3; D: NA; size: NA; DNA: TGCAGCGTTGGAGGGGACAGCACAGATACGCAGTATTTT; CDR3: CSVGGDSTDTQYF
V: TRBV15; J: TRBJ1-4; D: NA; size: NA; DNA: TGTGCCACCAGCAGAGCCGGGGGGGGTAATGAAAAACTGTTTTTT; CDR3: CATSRAGGGNEKLFF
V: TRBV10-3; J: TRBJ1-1; D: NA; size: NA; DNA: TGTGCCGTTTGCGGGGACCCTTCAACGGGGAACACTGAAGCTTTCTTT; CDR3: CAVCGDPSTGNTEAFF
V: TRBV6-5; J: TRBJ2-5; D: TRBD2; size: NA; DNA: TGTGCCAGCAGTAGGACTAGCCGAGAGACCCAGTACTTC; CDR3: CASSRTSRETQYF
V: TRBV19; J: TRBJ1-6; D: NA; size: few; DNA: TGTGCCAGTAGGCAGGGGACGTCGAATTCACCCCTCCACTTT; CDR3: CASRQGTSNSPLHF
V: TRBV30; J: TRBJ1-4; D: NA; size: NA; DNA: TGTGCCTGGAAGGGAAGCGAGGCTAATGAAAAACTGTTTTTT; CDR3: CAWKGSEANEKLFF
V: TRBV13; J: TRBJ1-1; D: NA; size: NA; DNA: TGTGCCAGCAGCTTAGGAGTTAAGGAACAGAGGAACACTGAAGCTTTCTTT; CDR3: CASSLGVKEQRNTEAFF
V: TRBV6-6; J: TRBJ1-4; D: NA; size: NA; DNA: TGTGCCAGCAGTTACCTAGCAGGGAATAATGAAAAACTGTTTTTT; CDR3: CASSYLAGNNEKLFF
V: TRBV27; J: TRBJ1-5; D: TRBD1; size: NA; DNA: TGTGCCAGCAGTTTATCGACAGGGGGGGCTAATCAGCCCCAGCATTTT; CDR3: CASSLSTGGANQPQHF
V: TRBV27; J: TRBJ1-1; D: TRBD1; size: NA; DNA: TGTGCCAGCAGCCAAATGGACAGGCCGCGTGGGACTGAAGCTTTCTTT; CDR3: CASSQMDRPRGTEAFF
V: TRBV6-1; J: TRBJ1-5; D: NA; size: NA; DNA: TGTGCCAGCAGTGCCGATGGGTTGGGGCCCCAGCATTTT; CDR3: CASSADGLGPQHF
V: TRBV9; J: TRBJ1-2; D: NA; size: NA; DNA: TGTGCCAGCAGCGTAGACGTGGGGGCGCATCTTGGCTACACCTTC; CDR3: CASSVDVGAHLGYTF
V: TRBV7-3; J: TRBJ2-7; D: TRBD1; size: once; DNA: TGTGCCAGCAGCTTATCTGGGCCGGGACAGGCCGCGTACGAGCAGTACTTC; CDR3: CASSLSGPGQAAYEQYF
V: TRBV11-1; J: TRBJ1-1; D: NA; size: few; DNA: TGTGCCAGCAGTTGGGAAATCGGGGAAGCTTTCTTT; CDR3: CASSWEIGEAFF
V: TRBV18; J: TRBJ2-5; D: TRBD1; size: NA; DNA: TGTGCCAGCTCACCACCGGGACAGGCCTACCAAGAGACCCAGTACTTC; CDR3: CASSPPGQAYQETQYF
V: TRBV18; J: TRBJ2-1; D: NA; size: NA; DNA: TGTGCCAGCTCACCTGGCAGGACAACCTACAATGAGCAGTTCTTC; CDR3: CASSPGRTTYNEQFF
V: TRBV6-5; J: TRBJ1-1; D: NA; size: NA; DNA: TGTGCCAGCAGTGCGGGACAAGTGAACACTGAAGCTTTCTTT; CDR3: CASSAGQVNTEAFF
V: TRBV7-6; J: TRBJ1-1; D: NA; size: NA; DNA: TGTGCCAGCAGCTTGGACCTCAACACTGAAGCTTTCTTT; CDR3: CASSLDLNTEAFF
V: TRBV25-1; J: TRBJ1-4; D: NA; size: few; DNA: TGTGCCAGCAGTGAATATGGAAAACTGTTTTTT; CDR3: CASSEYGKLFF
V: TRBV11-3; J: TRBJ2-7; D: NA; size: NA; DNA: TGTGCCAGCAGCCGGACTGCCTACGAGCAGTACTTC; CDR3: CASSRTAYEQYF
V: TRBV30; J: TRBJ1-2; D: TRBD1; size: few; DNA: TGTGCCTGGACATGGGACAGGGATGGCTACACCTTC; CDR3: CAWTWDRDGYTF
V: TRBV11-1; J: TRBJ2-2; D: NA; size: NA; DNA: TGTGCCAGCAACTCGGATAGCGCAACCGGGGAGCTGTTTTTT; CDR3: CASNSDSATGELFF
V: TRBV10-1; J: TRBJ2-3; D: NA; size: NA; DNA: TGCGCCAGCAGTGAGCACAGCCTTAGCACAGATACGCAGTATTTT; CDR3: CASSEHSLSTDTQYF
V: TRBV7-2; J: TRBJ1-4; D: TRBD1; size: NA; DNA: TGTGCCAGCAGCTCTCGGACAGGCGAAAAACTGTTTTTT; CDR3: CASSSRTGEKLFF
V: TRBV12-5; J: TRBJ2-2; D: TRBD2; size: NA; DNA: TGTGCTAGTGGGGCTGTGCGGGCGGGAGGGCCGAGAACCGGGGAGCTGTTTTTT; CDR3: CASGAVRAGGPRTGELFF
V: TRBV7-2; J: TRBJ2-5; D: TRBD2; size: NA; DNA: TGTGCCAGCAGCCAGGACAGCAAACTAGCGGGAGGGATGAAGACCCAGTACTTC; CDR3: CASSQDSKLAGGMKTQYF